One and the same sample provided the 9 T cell receptor beta chains below, sequenced in a study of T cell clonality in common variable immunodeficiency (dated by TCRdb to between 2014 and 2017). Beyond this particular receptor, the publication reports: Reportedly, TCRbeta sequences from CVID had fewer deletions and N-nucleotide insertions, and highly modified clones with 13 or more V deletions were absent from CVID.

The library was built by means of the immunoSEQ multiplex PCR assay. In TCRdb, the immuneACCESS table is reduced to in-frame sequences with V and J assigned. These tables do not hold every clone; where another copy was compared, an unresolved V gene accounts for under half, and the others remain unexplained. This sample has about 33,000 clones, none of them a singleton. The ten largest clones take up about 6.1% of the sample. Their antigens are not known. The source material was peripheral blood mononuclear cells. These receptor sequences come from a human donor with common variable immunodeficiency.

Worth noting for this clone: The read ends 3 residues shy of where the CDR3 ends; the end is completed using the germline J gene. The V call is TRBV5-1, the J call TRBJ2-1; D is possibly TRBD2 (6 bases). This CDR3 is 15 amino acids long. Trimming stripped 4 bases from V and 8 bases from J, with 19 bases between. The germline V gene has CDR1 SGHRS and CDR2 YFSETQ. CDR3 DNA, as far as it was read: TGCGCCAGCAGCCCGGGGGTATCCCCCACGCATGAG. As protein: CASSPGVSPTHE. The CDR3 as a whole reads CASSPGVSPTHEQFF.

CDR3 DNA, as far as it was read: TGTGCCAGCAGTGAAAGTCTCCGGACTCCCCCCTACAATGAG. Translated, it gives CASSESLRTPPYNE. The complete CDR3 reads CASSESLRTPPYNEQFF. The J gene is TRBJ2-1, the V gene TRBV6-1; possibly TRBD2 for D (5 bases). The missing CDR3 end, 3 residues past where the read stops, is filled in from the germline J gene. The CDR3 runs 17 residues. The germline V and J ends were trimmed by 2 bases and 2 bases, with 16 bases remaining between them. Germline CDR1 MNHNS, CDR2 SASEGT.

This clone was counted a few times. The read ends 3 residues before the CDR3 terminus; that terminus is restored from the germline J gene. The chain recombines TRBV19 with TRBJ1-1; the D is unclear. The germline V and J ends were trimmed by 3 bases and 3 bases, with 5 bases remaining between them. The CDR3 is 12 residues long. The germline gives CDR1 LNHDA, CDR2 SQIVND (reference sequence). CDR3: CASSIGHTEAFF. The DNA read from the CDR3 is TGTGCCAGTAGTATTGGCCACACTGAA.

This clone was detected only a few times. With the read ending 3 residues before the CDR3 end, the germline J gene is used to fill in that end. J is TRBJ1-2 and V is TRBV2, with D hard to call. Germline lookup yields CDR1 SNHLY and CDR2 FYNNEI. V was cut by 9 bases and J by 0 bases, with 14 bases left in between. This CDR3 has 14 residues. The CDR3 sequence is CASRREIANYGYTF. Partial CDR3 DNA: TGTGCCAGTCGGCGGGAGATAGCTAACTATGGC.

This clone occurred a few times. The read halts 3 residues ahead of the CDR3 end, with the missing end drawn from the germline J gene. The chain recombines TRBV19 with TRBJ2-5; a weak D match, TRBD2 (7 bases). Trimming stripped 7 bases from V and 5 bases from J, with 17 bases between. CDR1 and CDR2 from the germline V gene are LNHDA and SQIVND (reference sequence). CDR3 length: 14 amino acids. CDR3 sequence reads: CASKRAGAGETQYF. The DNA read from the CDR3 is TGTGCCAGTAAGAGGGCGGGGGCCGGGGAGACC.

Ten or more counts support this clone. Coverage ceases 3 residues before the CDR3 finishes, and the germline J gene fills in the end. This rearrangement joins TRBV20-1 to TRBJ1-1, with 7 bases aligning to TRBD1. J was trimmed by 3 bases and V by 5 bases; bases with no gene match: 6. Germline loops: CDR1 DFQATT, CDR2 SNEGSKA (reference sequence). CDR3 length: 13 residues. Here the CDR3 reads CSADREADTEAFF. The CDR3 DNA, read in part, is TGCAGTGCTGACAGGGAGGCGGACACTGAA.

This clone was found a few times. With the read ending 3 residues before the CDR3 end, the germline J gene is used to fill in that end. The rearrangement uses TRBV7-6 and TRBJ2-7, with TRBD1 matching 11 bases. Trimming at V came to 3 bases and at J to 6 bases, leaving 1 base not matched to a gene. CDR3 length equals 13 residues. The germline V gene encodes CDR1 SGHVS and CDR2 FNYEAQ. CDR3 DNA (partial): TGTGCCAGCAGCTTGGGACAGGGGGGCGAG. This translates into CASSLGQGGE. The full CDR3 is CASSLGQGGEQYF.

Of note for this clone: The read halts 3 residues ahead of the CDR3 end, with the missing end drawn from the germline J gene. The genes are TRBV2 and TRBJ2-5; TRBD2 might be the D (7 bases). Germline V CDR1 and CDR2: SNHLY, FYNNEI. The CDR3 has 13 residues. Trimming removed 8 bases from V and 5 bases from J, with 15 bases in between. CDR3 amino acids: CASSEGGVETQYF. The CDR3 DNA, read in part, is TGTGCCAGCTCCGAGGGGGGGGTGGAGACC.

In its sample, this clone was seen a few times. CDR3 protein: CAWSETTGGGGNTEAFF. The sequenced CDR3 bases are TGTGCCTGGAGTGAGACGACAGGGGGGGGTGGTAACACTGAA. This chain uses TRBV30 with TRBJ1-1; 9 nucleotides line up with TRBD1. The observed sequence ends 3 residues before the CDR3 terminus, with the missing tail filled in from the germline J gene. The ends lost 1 base at V and 2 bases at J; junction bases unmatched: 11. Germline-derived CDR1 and CDR2 are GTSNPN and SVGIG (reference sequence). CDR3 length: 17 residues. Complete variable domain (other parts from reference TRBV30 and TRBJ1-1): SQTIHQWPATLVQPVGSPLSLECTVEGTSNPNLYWYRQAAGRGLQLLFYSVGIGQISSEVPQNLSASRPQDRQFILSSKKLLLSDSGFYLCAWSETTGGGGNTEAFFGQGTRLTVV.